What follows describes a single T cell receptor (beta chain). Its antigen is not identified. The data were obtained in a study of cytomegalovirus exposure and HLA in healthy donors. Whole-study findings and limits: There were approximately 150 TCR beta chains listed as cytomegalovirus-associated. Cytomegalovirus status was reportedly diagnosed by the classifier with high sensitivity and specificity. For most TCR sequences rarity was the rule, although some public TCRs occurred in many donors.

The repertoire was sequenced with immunoSEQ multiplex PCR; TCRdb's copy has only in-frame clones and lacks some. The table includes some 130,000 clones, 85% to 90% detected once. The CDR3 extends over 15 amino acids. The germline CDR1 and CDR2 sequences are SGHRS and YFSETQ. Trimming cost V 0 bases and J 5 bases, with 15 bases left between them. The donors were members of the validation cohort, which comprised about 120 subjects and was separate from the first cohort of about 700 subjects. This chain connects TRBV5-1 to TRBJ2-7, with D tentatively TRBD1 (6 bases). The sequence came from a woman younger than 35 in good health and CMV-seropositive. The sample was PBMCs. This CDR3 reads CASSLAYGQSHEQYF. CDR3 DNA: TGCGCCAGCAGCTTGGCTTACGGACAGTCCCACGAGCAGTACTTC.